The 25 T cell receptor beta chains reported below all come from one sample, sequenced in a study of T cells in Graves' hyperthyroidism and ophthalmopathy (dated by TCRdb to between 2018 and 2021). Library prep was done by multiplex PCR. For sequencing, an Illumina HiSeq 2000 was employed. The TCR beta CDR3 regions were amplified from RNA transcripts. For the first round of RT-PCR on the TCR CDR3, the HTBI primer set was used together with the Qiagen OneStep RT-PCR kit. Using fastp at Q25 and MiXCR, TCRdb reprocessed the public reads and kept productive beta chains. Identical CDR3 protein sequences are pooled into one entry, listed with their most common genes and DNA. This sample has 560,000 or so distinct CDR3 sequences in its table, and just over 45% of those were observed once. Of the sample, 6.5% to 9% is held by the ten largest clones. The sequenced material came from peripheral blood or thyroid tissue (not recorded which). These receptor sequences come from a woman younger than 30 with Graves' hyperthyroidism. Donor details come from another sample of the same person, matched by shared clones.

V gene TRBV7-3 combines with J gene TRBJ1-5; D is perhaps TRBD1 (6 bases). The CDR3 covers 15 residues. V gave up 5 bases and J gave up 5 bases, with 16 bases separating them. CDR1 SGHTA and CDR2 FQGTGA come from the germline V gene. The CDR3 sequence: CASSHGQGPDQPQHF. The CDR3 nucleotides are TGTGCCAGCAGCCATGGGCAGGGGCCGGATCAGCCCCAGCATTTT.

This clonotype was picked up one time. CDR3 amino acids: CSYGQDSYEQYF. The CDR3 DNA reads as TGCAGCTACGGACAGGACTCCTACGAGCAGTACTTC. J is TRBJ2-7 and V is TRBV29-1; TRBD1 aligns across 7 bases. Germline assignment: CDR1 SQVTM and CDR2 ANQGSEA. J lost 0 bases, V lost 8 bases, and 4 bases had no gene match. The CDR3 is 12 residues long.

A few counts support this clonotype. The rearrangement links TRBV9 to TRBJ1-6; TRBD1 might be the D (6 bases). The CDR3 spans 13 residues. V lost 5 bases and J 5 bases, leaving 8 bases between the germline ends. The germline gives CDR1 SGDLS, CDR2 YYNGEE. The CDR3: CASSWTDNSPLHF. CDR3 in DNA: TGTGCCAGCAGTTGGACAGATAATTCACCCCTCCACTTT. The variable domain in full, completed from reference TRBV9 and TRBJ1-6, reads DSGVTQTPKHLITATGQRVTLRCSPRSGDLSVYWYQQSLDQGLQFLIQYYNGEERAKGNILERFSAQQFPDLHSELNLSSLELGDSALYFCASSWTDNSPLHFGNGTRLTVT.

As to this clonotype: The junction and the germline gene differ at one end; a read error may be behind it. The chain recombines TRBV7-6 with TRBJ1-1; 7 bases agree with TRBD1. The CDR3 has 15 amino acids. CDR1 and CDR2 (germline): SGHVS, FNYEAQ. The CDR3 DNA is TGCGCCAGCAGCCAACCTCGGGACAGGAACACTGAAGCTTTCTTT. Its protein product is CASSQPRDRNTEAFF.

The rearrangement links TRBV6-2 or TRBV6-3 to TRBJ2-5; D perhaps matches TRBD2 (6 bases). The CDR3 length is 12 residues. Trimming pared 11 bases from V and 5 bases from J, leaving 15 bases between. Germline V gene data show CDR1 as MNHEY and CDR2 as SVGEGT. The CDR3, as DNA: TGTGCCGTCAGACTAGGATTGGAGACCCAGTACTTC. Residues: CAVRLGLETQYF.

V is TRBV2 and J is TRBJ1-4; possibly TRBD1 for D (6 bases). Germline V gene sequence: CDR1 SNHLY, CDR2 FYNNEI. V shed 4 bases and J shed 0 bases, with 9 bases lying between them. This CDR3 spans 15 amino acids. The CDR3 nucleotides are TGTGCCAGCAGTGTACAGGGTGCAACTAATGAAAAACTGTTTTTT. This codes for CASSVQGATNEKLFF.

The chain is built from TRBV9 and TRBJ1-3, with D uncertain. CDR1 is SGDLS and CDR2 is YYNGEE in the germline V gene. V lost 6 bases and J lost 0, with 7 bases in between. CDR3 size: 13 residues. The chain's CDR3 is CASMGSSGNTIYF. In nucleotides, the CDR3 is TGTGCCAGCATGGGAAGCTCTGGAAACACCATATATTTT.

The CDR3 coding sequence is TGTGCCAGCAGCTTAAGTCAGGACAGTCTTCGAGGCTACACCTTC. Translating it yields CASSLSQDSLRGYTF. The chain links TRBV11-3 to TRBJ1-2; D possibly corresponds to TRBD1 (6 bases). This CDR3 region has 15 residues. Germline V gene sequence: CDR1 SGHNT, CDR2 YENEEA. Between the trimmed V and J ends, which lost 2 bases and 8 bases, there was a span of 18 bases.

This clonotype occurred a few times. V and J are TRBV2 and TRBJ2-5, with TRBD2 matching 12 bases. The length of the CDR3 is 15 residues. Per germline, CDR1 SNHLY and CDR2 FYNNEI. Losses at the gene ends were 6 bases for V and 2 bases for J; bases not matched to a gene: 4. The CDR3 loop reads CASSGTSGYQETQYF. CDR3 in DNA: TGTGCCAGCAGCGGGACTAGCGGGTATCAAGAGACCCAGTACTTC.

The chain has TRBV12-3 or TRBV12-4 and TRBJ1-1; D might be TRBD1 (6 bases). The CDR3 extends over 12 amino acids. Trimming took off 6 bases at V and 7 bases at J, with 12 bases between the two ends. The CDR3 DNA reads as TGTGCCAGCAGGGAACAGGGAAATGAAGCTTTCTTT. This encodes CASREQGNEAFF.

The V and J genes are TRBV7-9 and TRBJ1-4, with 10 bases matching TRBD1. V gave up 6 bases and J gave up 8 bases; unmatched junction bases: 9. This CDR3 is built from 15 residues. Germline CDR1 and CDR2: SEHNR and FQNEAQ (reference sequence). This CDR3 is CASSHPGTGEEKLFF. The DNA for the CDR3 is TGTGCCAGCAGTCACCCCGGGACAGGGGAGGAAAAACTGTTTTTT.

At least ten counts were recorded for this clonotype. This chain uses TRBV24-1 with TRBJ2-7; D possibly corresponds to TRBD1 (5 bases). This CDR3 region has 12 residues. Germline CDR1 and CDR2: KGHDR and SFDVKD. Trimming removed 6 bases from V and 1 base from J, with 6 bases in between. The CDR3 DNA reads as TGTGCCACCAGTCCAGGGTCCTACGAGCAGTACTTC. Translation gives CATSPGSYEQYF.

The CDR3 region has the DNA TGCAGCGTTGAGCGGCCAGAACTCTATGGCTACACCTTC. Translation gives CSVERPELYGYTF. This sequence joins TRBV29-1 and TRBJ1-2; no definite D call. The germline V gene has CDR1 SQVTM and CDR2 ANQGSEA. Trimming removed 3 bases from V and 4 bases from J, with 12 bases in between. CDR3 length equals 13 residues.

The chain employs TRBV29-1 and TRBJ1-1; perhaps TRBD1 as D (6 bases). Germline V gene data show CDR1 as SQVTM and CDR2 as ANQGSEA. V lost 5 bases and J lost 4, with 11 bases in between. CDR3 length: 12 amino acids. CDR3 loop: CSVPGRGTEAFF. The CDR3 nucleotides read TGCAGCGTTCCGGGCAGGGGCACTGAAGCTTTCTTT.

This clonotype occurred many times. The rearrangement uses TRBV7-9 and TRBJ1-5; unclear D gene. From germline, CDR1 is SEHNR and CDR2 FQNEAQ (reference sequence). The CDR3 runs 16 residues. The germline V and J ends were trimmed by 5 bases and 2 bases, with 16 bases remaining between them. CDR3 DNA: TGTGCCAGCAGCCTCCGGGCCGATACTGGCAATCAGCCCCAGCATTTT. It specifies CASSLRADTGNQPQHF. The entire variable domain, with the rest obtained from reference TRBV7-9 and TRBJ1-5, is as follows: DTGVSQNPRHKITKRGQNVTFRCDPISEHNRLYWYRQTLGQGPEFLTYFQNEAQLEKSRLLSDRFSAERPKGSFSTLEIQRTEQGDSAMYLCASSLRADTGNQPQHFGDGTRLSIL.

This chain's CDR3 is CASSIDGRTGNQPQHF. As DNA, the CDR3 is TGTGCCAGTAGTATAGATGGGAGGACGGGCAATCAGCCCCAGCATTTT. The chain carries TRBV19 and TRBJ1-5; no clear D. The V gene lost 0 bases and the J gene lost 2 bases, with 11 bases spanning the gap. The CDR3 has 16 amino acids. Germline lookup yields CDR1 LNHDA and CDR2 SQIVND (reference sequence).

This clonotype was seen more than once but under ten times. In DNA, the CDR3 is TGTGCCAGCAGCTTAGGGACAGGGGCGGGGGGCATATATCAGCCCCAGCATTTT. Its protein is CASSLGTGAGGIYQPQHF. V and J are TRBV7-8 and TRBJ1-5, with TRBD1 matching over 9 bases. With 1 base clipped from V and 5 bases from J, the junction kept 12 bases outside the gene matches. This CDR3 spans 18 amino acids. Per germline, CDR1 SGHVS and CDR2 FQNEAQ.

This clonotype was seen a handful of times. This chain joins TRBV20-1 and TRBJ2-7, with 10 bases identical to TRBD1. The germline CDR1 and CDR2 sequences are DFQATT and SNEGSKA (reference sequence). The length of the CDR3 is 13 residues. Unmatched junction bases numbered 4, after V lost 3 bases and J lost 5 bases. The CDR3 region is CSARSGTGDEQYF. Written as DNA, the CDR3 is TGCAGTGCTAGGTCCGGGACAGGGGACGAGCAGTACTTC.

Regarding this clonotype: As the CDR3 is not closed by the conserved phenylalanine or tryptophan, this likely results from a read error. No DNA is shown, since the ends of the CDR3 on it are uncertain; the CDR3 is the one TCRdb lists. This chain links TRBV15 with TRBJ1-1. The CDR3 sequence runs 8 residues, both termini included. Germline V lookup: CDR1 LNHNV, CDR2 YYDKDF (reference sequence). CDR3 protein: CATSRDYS.

This clonotype was counted at least ten times. V and J are TRBV2 and TRBJ2-5; 8 bases agree with TRBD2. V trimming: 7 bases; J trimming: 5 bases; junction bases outside the gene matches: 9. Germline V gives CDR1 SNHLY, CDR2 FYNNEI. The CDR3 is 14 residues long. The CDR3 region has the DNA TGTGCCAGCACCGCAAGCGGGAGTGAGGAGACCCAGTACTTC. Amino acid sequence: CASTASGSEETQYF. The whole variable domain, remainder taken from reference TRBV2 and TRBJ2-5, is EPEVTQTPSHQVTQMGQEVILRCVPISNHLYFYWYRQILGQKVEFLVSFYNNEISEKSEIFDDQFSVERPDGSNFTLKIRSTKLEDSAMYFCASTASGSEETQYFGPGTRLLVL.

This chain uses TRBV11-3 with TRBJ2-7, with D perhaps matching TRBD1 (6 bases). The length of the CDR3 is 13 residues. The germline gives CDR1 SGHNT, CDR2 YENEEA. Deletions cut 5 bases from V and 7 bases from J, with 15 bases between. The CDR3 bases are TGTGCCAGCAGCCTGGGGGCGTACCAAGAGCAGTACTTC. It encodes CASSLGAYQEQYF.

Remarks on this clonotype: One junction end does not reproduce the germline sequence, and a read error may be involved. This chain links TRBV2 with TRBJ2-7; TRBD2 matches at 8 bases. This CDR3 is 16 amino acids long. CDR1 is SNHLY and CDR2 is FYNNEI in the germline V gene. The CDR3 bases are TGTGTCAGCAGTGAGGTCAGTAGCGGGGCCTCCTACGAGCAGTACTTC. Amino acid sequence: CVSSEVSSGASYEQYF.

This clonotype turned up a few times. V and J are TRBV6-4 and TRBJ1-1; 7 nucleotides match TRBD1. The CDR3 consists of 16 residues. CDR1 is MRHNA and CDR2 is SNTAGT in the germline V gene. J was trimmed by 1 base and V by 4 bases; bases with no gene match: 9. The CDR3 protein is CASSVHRQGQNTEAFF. The CDR3 nucleotides read TGTGCCAGCAGTGTTCACCGACAGGGACAGAACACTGAAGCTTTCTTT.

This clonotype was seen ten or more times. The CDR3 region has the DNA TGCAGCGTTGACGGCTATGGCTACACCTTC. Protein sequence: CSVDGYGYTF. The rearrangement joins TRBV29-1 to TRBJ1-2; D gene ambiguous. V was shortened by 3 bases and J by 4 bases, with 3 bases between the two germline ends. There are 10 residues in the CDR3. The germline CDR1 and CDR2 sequences are SQVTM and ANQGSEA.

The chain is built from TRBV12-3 or TRBV12-4 and TRBJ1-6; D ambiguous. The CDR3 consists of 10 residues. V lost 11 bases to trimming and J lost 12 bases, with 11 bases between them. CDR3 nucleotides: TGTGCCGGCCTTGAGGGACCCCTCCACTTT. It codes for CAGLEGPLHF.